Given below is one T cell receptor beta chain in context. The data derive from a study of blood T cell repertoires in COVID-19. Study at large: The analysed material was cDNA or gDNA that came from T cells, B-cell-depleted T cells, or PBMCs.

V dropped 5 bases and J dropped 6 bases, with 19 bases sitting between them. CDR1 is LNHDA, CDR2 SQIVND, per germline (reference sequence). This CDR3 is 15 amino acids long. The cohort comprised adults aged about 18 to 100 years residing in about 25 US areas. Among Cohort 3 donors, those recovered had two negative PCRs, clearance, or symptom resolution. Per the authors' pipeline: Reference gene primer amplification yielded estimated nucleated cell counts. Data came from immunoSEQ multiplex PCR; TCRdb stores just in-frame clones and leaves some out. D and trimming come from the DNA, and the V and J calls and clone size come from that table. The data hold a few hundred thousand clones, with nearly 90% observed a single time.

This clonotype originated in a woman in her thirties who had recovered from COVID-19. The gene calls are TRBV19 and TRBJ1-1, with D possibly matching TRBD1 (5 bases). The sequenced sample was PBMCs or T cells enriched from blood (not recorded which). The CDR3 DNA is TGTGCCAGTAGTCCAGACATAGGGGCCACTGCTGAAGCTTTCTTT. This codes for CASSPDIGATAEAFF.